A selection of T cell receptor beta chains follows, all from one sample in a study of blood T cell repertoires in COVID-19. The table came from immunoSEQ multiplex PCR; TCRdb's copy has only in-frame clones and leaves some out. The repertoire holds 70,000 to 100,000 clones, with about 90% as singletons. The source material was peripheral blood. The receptors were sampled from a man between 50 and 59 years old with COVID-19, enrolled during active disease. Both conserved end residues are part of each CDR3. D genes are given only for firm matches. Not every row has a clone size; where given, it reads once, few, many or a size class.

V: TRBV3-1/TRBV3-2; D: TRBD1; J: TRBJ1-4; size: -; DNA: TGTGCCAGCAGCCAAGCCGGGACAGGGCTTGAAAAACTGTTTTTT; CDR3: CASSQAGTGLEKLFF
V: TRBV6-2/TRBV6-3; D: TRBD1; J: TRBJ1-2; size: few; DNA: TGTGCCAGCAGTTACCCCGGGACAGGGGGTAACTATGGCTACACCTTC; CDR3: CASSYPGTGGNYGYTF
V: TRBV25-1; D: TRBD1; J: TRBJ2-7; size: -; DNA: TGTGCCAGCAGTGATACGGACAGGGCCCTCTCCTACGAGCAGTACTTC; CDR3: CASSDTDRALSYEQYF
V: TRBV6-5; D: -; J: TRBJ2-5; size: -; DNA: TGTGCCAGCAGTTTCGCATCGCAGGGGGGAGAGACCCAGTACTTC; CDR3: CASSFASQGGETQYF
V: TRBV14; D: -; J: TRBJ1-2; size: -; DNA: TGTGCCAGCAGCCAAGTTCAACAGGCCGTAAAGGGCTACACCTTC; CDR3: CASSQVQQAVKGYTF
V: TRBV5-1; D: TRBD1; J: TRBJ1-1; size: -; DNA: TGCGCCAGCAGCCCGACAGGGGGGGGCACTGAAGCTTTCTTT; CDR3: CASSPTGGGTEAFF
V: TRBV29-1; D: TRBD1; J: TRBJ1-1; size: once; DNA: TGCAGCGGCAGGGGGATGCCAAACACTGAAGCTTTCTTT; CDR3: CSGRGMPNTEAFF
V: TRBV3-1/TRBV3-2; D: TRBD2; J: TRBJ2-1; size: -; DNA: TGTGCCAGCAGCCAAGTGGGGCGCGGGGGTAAAAAAAGCTCCTACAATGAGCAGTTCTTC; CDR3: CASSQVGRGGKKSSYNEQFF
V: TRBV18; D: TRBD1; J: TRBJ1-1; size: -; DNA: TGTGCCAGCTCTTCCCGGGACAGGGAAGCTTTCTTT; CDR3: CASSSRDREAFF
V: TRBV9; D: TRBD1; J: TRBJ1-2; size: -; DNA: TGTGCCAGCAGCCCGACGGGACAGGGGAATGGCTACACCTTC; CDR3: CASSPTGQGNGYTF
V: TRBV4-3; D: TRBD2; J: TRBJ2-5; size: once; DNA: TGCGCCAGCAGCCAGATCTGGGGGAGGGGAGAGACCCAGTACTTC; CDR3: CASSQIWGRGETQYF
V: TRBV29-1; D: TRBD1; J: TRBJ1-1; size: -; DNA: TGCAGCGTTAGGGGGCCCTTGAACACTGAAGCTTTCTTT; CDR3: CSVRGPLNTEAFF
V: TRBV11-2; D: TRBD1; J: TRBJ1-1; size: -; DNA: TGTGCCAGCAGCCAGGGACAGGGGGCTTTCTACACTGAAGCTTTCTTT; CDR3: CASSQGQGAFYTEAFF